The rows below give T cell receptor beta chains drawn from one sample of a study of T-cell memory formation after mild COVID-19. In TCRdb, the 5' RACE reads were re-called with MiXCR into one record per CDR3 protein. The sample has approximately 210,000 distinct CDR3 sequences; around 18% are singletons. The sequenced material came from PBMCs or a T cell subset sorted from them (not recorded which). These receptors came from an adult woman who had mild COVID-19 (a few samples of this study predate the infection). Cell type and time point are not known. CDR3s include the opening cysteine and the closing phenylalanine or tryptophan. A D gene is named only where the DNA matches it firmly. A row's size may be missing; if present it is once, few, many or a size class.

D gene,J gene,clone size,V gene,CDR3 DNA,CDR3 protein
NA,TRBJ1-4,NA,TRBV6-1,TGTGCCAGCAGGGGAGGGGGGCACAGTAATGAAAAACTGTTTTTT,CASRGGGHSNEKLFF
NA,TRBJ2-5,NA,TRBV25-1,TGTGCCAGCAGTGAATTGATCAGGTCCCAAGAGACCCAGTACTTC,CASSELIRSQETQYF
TRBD2,TRBJ2-2,few,TRBV9,TGTGCCAGCAGCGTAGCCCCCAGGGGGCGAGCGGGAGGGCCGAACACCGGGGAGCTGTTTTTT,CASSVAPRGRAGGPNTGELFF
NA,TRBJ2-5,few,TRBV2,TGTGCCAGCACCGGGGGAGAGACCCAGTACTTC,CASTGGETQYF
NA,TRBJ2-5,NA,TRBV5-1,TGCGCCAGCAGCTTGGATCCCACCGGAGGGACCCAGTACTTC,CASSLDPTGGTQYF
TRBD2,TRBJ2-1,many,TRBV4-1,TGCGCCAGCAGCCAAGATCCGGGGGGATGGAAATTCTTC,CASSQDPGGWKFF
NA,TRBJ2-3,NA,TRBV6-5,TGTGCCAGCAGTTATGGGCGAGCGGCAGGCACAGATACGCAGTATTTT,CASSYGRAAGTDTQYF
TRBD1,TRBJ2-3,many,TRBV5-1,TGCGCCAGCAGCTTGGGACAGGGGGAGACAGATACGCAGTATTTT,CASSLGQGETDTQYF
TRBD1,TRBJ2-3,few,TRBV5-4,TGTGCCAGCAGCGTTGTATCCGACAGGGTTTCAGATACGCAGTATTTT,CASSVVSDRVSDTQYF
NA,TRBJ2-7,NA,TRBV19,TGTGCCAGTAGTTCGGCAGCCACCGAGCAGTACTTC,CASSSAATEQYF
NA,TRBJ2-2,NA,TRBV19,TGTGCCAGTTGGGCTGGCCCCGGGGAGCTGTTTTTT,CASWAGPGELFF
TRBD1,TRBJ2-1,NA,TRBV11-1,TGTGCCAGCAGCCTTCCTCCCAGGGGGCGTCGGTATGAGCAGTTCTTC,CASSLPPRGRRYEQFF
NA,TRBJ1-1,NA,TRBV7-2,TGTGCCAGCAGCTTAGTTGGGGGGCAGCGCACTGAAGCTTTCTTT,CASSLVGGQRTEAFF
NA,TRBJ1-2,NA,TRBV2,TGTGCCAGCAAGGGGGACACCCATAACTATGGCTACACCTTC,CASKGDTHNYGYTF
NA,TRBJ1-2,NA,TRBV4-3,TGCGCCAGCAGCCAAGATTTAATGGGGCCCAAGCGAGGCTACACCTTC,CASSQDLMGPKRGYTF
TRBD1,TRBJ1-1,NA,TRBV6-5,TGTGCCAGCAGTTCCGGGACAGGGGCGGACACTGAAGCTTTCTTT,CASSSGTGADTEAFF
TRBD1,TRBJ2-5,few,TRBV29-1,TGCAGCGTTGTCAGGACAGGGAAAGAGACCCAGTACTTC,CSVVRTGKETQYF
TRBD2,TRBJ2-1,few,TRBV29-1,TGCAGCGCTAGTAGCGGGAACTCCTACAATGAGCAGTTCTTC,CSASSGNSYNEQFF
TRBD1,TRBJ2-7,few,TRBV5-1,TGCGCCAGCAGCGCCGGACAGGGGGCGAACGAGCAGTACTTC,CASSAGQGANEQYF
NA,TRBJ2-7,few,TRBV20-1,TGCAGTGCTCGAGGGGTCTACGAGCAGTACTTC,CSARGVYEQYF
NA,TRBJ2-2,many,TRBV7-2,TGTGCCAGCAGCTTAGAGGCCGGGGAGCTGTTTTTT,CASSLEAGELFF
NA,TRBJ2-5,NA,TRBV12-3/TRBV12-4,TGTGCCAGCAGTTTTACAGGGCGGGAGACCCAGTACTTC,CASSFTGRETQYF
TRBD1,TRBJ2-1,few,TRBV19,TGTGCCAGTAGTATTACAGGGGGCTTAGGGTACAATGAGCAGTTCTTC,CASSITGGLGYNEQFF
NA,TRBJ2-7,few,TRBV6-1,TGTGCCAGCAGTGAATGGGCAGGGGCCTCCGCTTTCGAGCAGTACTTC,CASSEWAGASAFEQYF
TRBD1,TRBJ2-3,few,TRBV11-3,TGTGCCAGCAGCTACGGACAGGGGTACACAGATACGCAGTATTTT,CASSYGQGYTDTQYF
NA,TRBJ2-3,few,TRBV5-1,TGCGCCAGCAGCTCAGCGACTCCAACCACAGATACGCAGTATTTT,CASSSATPTTDTQYF
NA,TRBJ2-3,many,TRBV7-2,TGTGCCAGCAGCTTAGGGCTAGCTACAGATACGCAGTATTTT,CASSLGLATDTQYF
TRBD1,TRBJ1-2,few,TRBV6-1,TGTGCCAGCAGTGACTGGACAGGGATTGGGGCTAACTATGGCTACACCTTC,CASSDWTGIGANYGYTF
NA,TRBJ1-1,NA,TRBV4-2,TGTGCCAGCAGCCAAGAAATCCCCGGGGCTGAAGCTTTCTTT,CASSQEIPGAEAFF
TRBD1,TRBJ2-3,many,TRBV29-1,TGCAGCGCCCGACAGGGGGCTTCCGATACGCAGTATTTT,CSARQGASDTQYF
NA,TRBJ2-2,few,TRBV12-3/TRBV12-4,TGTGCCAGCAGTTTAGGTTCGGGGCCCGGGGAGCTGTTTTTT,CASSLGSGPGELFF
TRBD1,TRBJ1-5,few,TRBV20-1,TGCAGTGCTAGAGATCAGGGGGAAGCAGGTCAGCCCCAGCATTTT,CSARDQGEAGQPQHF
NA,TRBJ2-5,few,TRBV30,TGTGCCTGGACCCCCTGGCGTAGGCAAGAGACCCAGTACTTC,CAWTPWRRQETQYF
NA,TRBJ1-1,NA,TRBV14,TGTGCCAGCAGCCAAGACGGTTGGGAAAACACTGAAGCTTTCTTT,CASSQDGWENTEAFF
NA,TRBJ2-3,few,TRBV5-1,TGCGCCAGCAGCTTATTACGCACAGATACGCAGTATTTT,CASSLLRTDTQYF
NA,TRBJ1-5,few,TRBV19,TGTGCCAGTAGGGGCCCTCGTCGTAGCAATCAGCCCCAGCATTTT,CASRGPRRSNQPQHF
NA,TRBJ1-5,NA,TRBV30,TGTGCCTGGAGTAACACAGCTCATCAGCCCCAGCATTTT,CAWSNTAHQPQHF
NA,TRBJ2-4,NA,TRBV5-6,TGTGCCAGCAGCTTGTCAGGACACCTAGCCAAAAACATTCAGTACTTC,CASSLSGHLAKNIQYF
TRBD1,TRBJ2-5,few,TRBV2,TGTGCCAGCAGTGCTTCGATCGGGACAGGGCAAGAGACCCAGTACTTC,CASSASIGTGQETQYF
NA,TRBJ1-6,NA,TRBV30,TGTGCCTGGAGTCCAGGGCGTTCACCCCTCCACTTT,CAWSPGRSPLHF
NA,TRBJ1-2,few,TRBV5-1,TGCGCCAGCAGCGCTGCTACAGGGATCGGTGGCTACACCTTC,CASSAATGIGGYTF
TRBD1,TRBJ1-2,NA,TRBV24-1,TGTGCCACCAGCGGTCCCGGGACAGGGAACTATGGCTACACCTTC,CATSGPGTGNYGYTF
NA,TRBJ1-2,NA,TRBV6-5,TGTGCCAGCAGTTACTCTGCAGGGACCTATGGCTACACCTTC,CASSYSAGTYGYTF
NA,TRBJ1-1,NA,TRBV12-3/TRBV12-4,TGTGCCAGCAGTTGGGCCCTGGGCCTGAAGGGGAACACTGAAGCTTTCTTT,CASSWALGLKGNTEAFF
TRBD2,TRBJ2-1,few,TRBV20-1,TGCAGTGCTAGAGAGGGTAGCGGGACTTACAATGAGCAGTTCTTC,CSAREGSGTYNEQFF
NA,TRBJ2-5,many,TRBV7-3,TGTGCCAGCAGCTTAAACGGGCGTGGGGAGACCCAGTACTTC,CASSLNGRGETQYF
NA,TRBJ2-3,few,TRBV7-2,TGTGCCAGCAGCTTCGCCCCGGGACATGGGACAGATACGCAGTATTTT,CASSFAPGHGTDTQYF